This TCR beta chain appears in the sequencing data of a study of blood T cell repertoires in COVID-19. Generated by immunoSEQ multiplex PCR, the TCRdb table keeps only in-frame clones and is missing some. The sample has 200,000 to 250,000 clones; roughly four fifths are singletons. The CDR3 runs to 14 residues. Germline V gene sequence: CDR1 SGHTA, CDR2 FQGNSA. V was clipped by 10 bases and J by 7 bases; unmatched bases: 10. This clone was observed a handful of times. The receptor was isolated from a woman between 55 and 75 years old who had recovered from COVID-19. The material sequenced was PBMCs or T cells enriched from blood (not recorded which). This chain joins TRBV7-2 and TRBJ2-2; 9 positions match TRBD2. CDR3 amino acids: CATSVAGAHGELFF. The DNA of the CDR3 is TGTGCCACCTCGGTAGCGGGAGCCCACGGGGAGCTGTTTTTT. The complete variable domain, with remaining parts taken from reference TRBV7-2 and TRBJ2-2, reads GAGVSQSPSNKVTEKGKDVELRCDPISGHTALYWYRQSLGQGLEFLIYFQGNSAPDKSGLPSDRFSAERTGGSVSTLTIQRTQQEDSAVYLCATSVAGAHGELFFGEGSRLTVL.